Below, one T cell receptor (beta chain) is given with its context. The antigen is undetermined. The ends were cut back, 2 bases at V and 2 bases at J, with 10 bases in the middle. Germline V gene lookup returns CDR1 SGHKS and CDR2 YYEKEE (reference sequence). The CDR3 extends over 14 amino acids. Repertoires were sampled repeatedly during chemoradiotherapy. The sample is drawn from a study of chemoradiotherapy in HPV16-positive cancers. The study, taken as a whole, reports: In HPV16-positive patients, HPV-responsive T-cell expansion tracked better recurrence-free survival. Non-HPV-specific T cells did not expand in tumors during treatment, whereas candidate HPV-specific clones and E7-related motifs did.

The table came from immunoSEQ multiplex PCR; TCRdb's copy has only in-frame clones and leaves some out. Of roughly 3,100 clones listed, around 81% are singletons. The sequence came from a human donor with HPV-associated anogenital cancer. This material consisted of tumor tissue, taken from a patient who underwent chemoradiotherapy. V gene TRBV5-5 combines with J gene TRBJ2-5; no clear D gene. Here the CDR3 reads CASSLRVRQETQYF. DNA of the CDR3: TGTGCCAGCAGCTTACGTGTTAGACAAGAGACCCAGTACTTC.